Many counts were recorded for the clone carrying this T cell receptor beta chain. These data come from a study of T cells in Graves' hyperthyroidism and ophthalmopathy. This CDR3 spans 16 amino acids. In germline, CDR1 is ENHRY, CDR2 SYGVKD. V was trimmed by 2 bases and J by 1 base, leaving 14 bases between them. TCR beta CDR3 sequences were amplified from RNA transcripts. TCR CDR3 regions were first amplified by RT-PCR with HTBI primers. Each CDR3 protein is one row after TCRdb ran MiXCR on the multiplex PCR reads. This sample has a few hundred thousand distinct CDR3 sequences, with about a fifth found just once.

Sequencing was done on a sample of blood. This TCR derives from a young man with Graves' ophthalmopathy. J is TRBJ2-5 and V is TRBV10-3; D could derive from TRBD1 or TRBD2 (5 bases each). The CDR3 loop reads CAISEGSGTLQETQYF. The CDR3 DNA sequence: TGTGCCATCAGTGAGGGGTCAGGGACCCTCCAAGAGACCCAGTACTTC.